A selection of T cell receptor beta chains follows, all from one sample in a study of cytomegalovirus exposure and HLA in healthy donors. The method was immunoSEQ multiplex PCR; TCRdb's version includes in-frame clones alone and lacks a portion of them. The sample contains 55,000 to 80,000 clones, roughly 73% of which appear only once. The sequencing input was PBMCs. The receptor source for this set is a woman aged 40 to 49 in good health and CMV-seropositive. CDR3s leave out the opening cysteine and the closing phenylalanine or tryptophan. The D gene is left open where the match is weak.

CDR3: ASSTGTVVSTDTQY; D: TRBD1; V: TRBV5-4; J: TRBJ2-3
CDR3: ASSHRGRLDEQF; D: TRBD1; V: TRBV19; J: TRBJ2-1
CDR3: ASRFPPRGGNDNEQF; D: -; V: TRBV12-2; J: TRBJ2-1
CDR3: ASSRGAGTGGTEAF; D: TRBD1; V: TRBV4-3; J: TRBJ1-1
CDR3: ASSQGSSRATDTQY; D: -; V: TRBV4-3; J: TRBJ2-3
CDR3: ASSLPDNEQF; D: -; V: TRBV7-9; J: TRBJ2-1
CDR3: ASSIGSPDTQY; D: -; V: TRBV19; J: TRBJ2-3
CDR3: AMAGGGDQPQH; D: -; V: TRBV6-6; J: TRBJ1-5
CDR3: AWSPRTGGTDTQY; D: TRBD1; V: TRBV30; J: TRBJ2-3
CDR3: ASSVQAGATFSCEQY; D: TRBD2; V: TRBV19; J: TRBJ2-7
CDR3: ASSAGGSYGYT; D: TRBD1; V: TRBV2; J: TRBJ1-2
CDR3: ASSLAGEGEQF; D: TRBD2; V: TRBV5-1; J: TRBJ2-1
CDR3: LMQGSPHYEQY; D: -; V: TRBV10-1; J: TRBJ2-7
CDR3: ASSLGVSSYNEQF; D: -; V: TRBV19; J: TRBJ2-1
CDR3: ASSRDTPGTDTQY; D: -; V: TRBV5-1; J: TRBJ2-3
CDR3: ASTPGGDRGLFGYT; D: TRBD1; V: TRBV28; J: TRBJ1-2
CDR3: ATSRAAGGTHTQY; D: TRBD1; V: TRBV15; J: TRBJ2-3
CDR3: AWSPDRGEAF; D: TRBD1; V: TRBV30; J: TRBJ1-1
CDR3: SVEDPGQGTEAF; D: TRBD1; V: TRBV29-1; J: TRBJ1-1
CDR3: ASSVQGNMGTEAF; D: -; V: TRBV9; J: TRBJ1-1
CDR3: ASADGGRWNSPLH; D: -; V: TRBV6-6; J: TRBJ1-6
CDR3: ASAGQVSTEAF; D: -; V: TRBV30; J: TRBJ1-1
CDR3: SAETGAGGYT; D: TRBD1; V: TRBV29-1; J: TRBJ1-2
CDR3: ASSLSQGGAQY; D: -; V: TRBV7-3; J: TRBJ2-3
CDR3: ASSLRTSGGRNEQF; D: TRBD2; V: TRBV9; J: TRBJ2-1
CDR3: ASTLLPGQGSYEQY; D: TRBD1; V: TRBV2; J: TRBJ2-7
CDR3: ASRNTGTGNQPQH; D: TRBD1; V: TRBV7-2; J: TRBJ1-5
CDR3: ASRTGLDTQY; D: TRBD1; V: TRBV7-9; J: TRBJ2-3
CDR3: ASSTGTSSNWQY; D: TRBD2; V: TRBV5-1; J: TRBJ2-7
CDR3: ASSRSGGPEDTQY; D: TRBD2; V: TRBV19; J: TRBJ2-3
CDR3: ASSPGTDTQY; D: -; V: TRBV2; J: TRBJ2-3
CDR3: ASSVLGQGLNIQY; D: TRBD1; V: TRBV9; J: TRBJ2-4
CDR3: AWRAGTGAYQPQH; D: TRBD1; V: TRBV30; J: TRBJ1-5
CDR3: ASSPQGPPNYEQY; D: -; V: TRBV27; J: TRBJ2-7
CDR3: ASSPHSTLVEDQH; D: -; V: TRBV27; J: TRBJ1-5
CDR3: SVSNRGSTEAF; D: TRBD1; V: TRBV29-1; J: TRBJ1-1
CDR3: ASSLAGGNTEAF; D: TRBD1; V: TRBV5-4; J: TRBJ1-1
CDR3: ASSPQPGDTGELF; D: -; V: TRBV5-1; J: TRBJ2-2
CDR3: ASSLRSSTGGNQPQH; D: -; V: TRBV11-2; J: TRBJ1-5
CDR3: ASSFPTSGEQY; D: -; V: TRBV7-2; J: TRBJ2-7
CDR3: ATSPSSGANVLT; D: -; V: TRBV6-4; J: TRBJ2-6
CDR3: ASSIVGQSQETQY; D: -; V: TRBV19; J: TRBJ2-5
CDR3: ASSLKPPAGMGTDTQY; D: TRBD2; V: TRBV7-6; J: TRBJ2-3
CDR3: ASSEGAIFHRPLH; D: -; V: TRBV2; J: TRBJ1-6
CDR3: ASSSGQANYGYT; D: TRBD1; V: TRBV7-2; J: TRBJ1-2